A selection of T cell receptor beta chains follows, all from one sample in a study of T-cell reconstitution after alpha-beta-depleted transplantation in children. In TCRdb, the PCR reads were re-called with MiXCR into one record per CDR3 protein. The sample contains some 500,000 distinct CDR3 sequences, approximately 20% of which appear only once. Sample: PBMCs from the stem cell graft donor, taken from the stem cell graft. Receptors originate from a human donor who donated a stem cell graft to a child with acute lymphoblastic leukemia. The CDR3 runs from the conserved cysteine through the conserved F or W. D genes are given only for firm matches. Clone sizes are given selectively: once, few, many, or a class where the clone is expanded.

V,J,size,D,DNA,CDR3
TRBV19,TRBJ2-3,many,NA,TGTGCCAGCCGGGACGGAGATACGCAGTATTTT,CASRDGDTQYF
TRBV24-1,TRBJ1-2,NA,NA,TGTGCCACCAGTGACCCGGGTCGATATGGCTACACCTTC,CATSDPGRYGYTF
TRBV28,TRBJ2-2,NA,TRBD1,TGTGCCAGCAGCGACAGGGCCCCCCTTAACACCGGGGAGCTGTTTTTT,CASSDRAPLNTGELFF
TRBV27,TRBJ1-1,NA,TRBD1,TGTGCCAGCAGATGGGACAGGGGGCACACTGAAGCTTTCTTT,CASRWDRGHTEAFF
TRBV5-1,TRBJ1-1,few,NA,TGCGCCAGCCACTCGGCGGAGAACACTGAAGCTTTCTTT,CASHSAENTEAFF
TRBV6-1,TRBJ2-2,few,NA,TGTGCCAGCAACCCGGGTAGGGGGGGCGCAACCGGGGAGCTGTTTTTT,CASNPGRGGATGELFF
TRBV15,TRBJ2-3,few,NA,TGTGCCACCAGCAGAGATTGGAGCACAGATACGCAGTATTTT,CATSRDWSTDTQYF
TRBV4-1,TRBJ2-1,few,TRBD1,TGCGCCAGCAGGACGACAGGGGCCGCTTACAATGAGCAGTTCTTC,CASRTTGAAYNEQFF
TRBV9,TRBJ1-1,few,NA,TGTGCCAGCAGCGTAGAAGGCGTCTCGAACACTGAAGCTTTCTTT,CASSVEGVSNTEAFF
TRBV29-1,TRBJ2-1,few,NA,TGCAGCGCCGAAGGGCATTACTACAATGAGCAGTTCTTC,CSAEGHYYNEQFF
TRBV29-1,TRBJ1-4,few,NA,TGCAGCGTTGAGGGACCGGGGGAAAAACTGTTTTTT,CSVEGPGEKLFF
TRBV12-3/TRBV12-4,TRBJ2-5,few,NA,TGTGCCAGCAGTTTAGCGACGCTGGAGGAGACCCAGTACTTC,CASSLATLEETQYF
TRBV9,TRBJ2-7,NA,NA,TGTGCCAGCAGCGCCGTATTGATGTCCTACGAGCAGTACTTC,CASSAVLMSYEQYF
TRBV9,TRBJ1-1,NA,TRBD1,TGTGCCAGCAGCGTAGTTGATCGGGGACAGAGTGAAGCTTTCTTT,CASSVVDRGQSEAFF
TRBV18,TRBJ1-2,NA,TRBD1,TGTGCCAGCTCACGAGGACAGGACTATGGCTACACCTTC,CASSRGQDYGYTF
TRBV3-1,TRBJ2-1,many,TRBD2,TGTGCCAGCAGCCAAGAAGGAATGGGACTAGCGGGAGATGAGCAGTTCTTC,CASSQEGMGLAGDEQFF
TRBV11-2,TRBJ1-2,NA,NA,TGTGCCAGCATTCGGGGGGTTTTAGGTGGCTACACCTTC,CASIRGVLGGYTF
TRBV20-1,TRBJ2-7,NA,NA,TGCAGTGCCGGAAACTCAGACTCCCCGAGCTACTACGAGCAGTACTTC,CSAGNSDSPSYYEQYF
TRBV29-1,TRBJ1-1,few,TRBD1,TGCAGCGTTGGACAGGGGACCACTGAAGCTTTCTTT,CSVGQGTTEAFF
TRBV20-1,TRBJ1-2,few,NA,TGCAGTGCCAGTGAGCCCACCCTCTATGGCTACACCTTC,CSASEPTLYGYTF
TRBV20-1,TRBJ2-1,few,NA,TGCAGTGCTAGAGACGGGTTCTACAATGAGCAGTTCTTC,CSARDGFYNEQFF
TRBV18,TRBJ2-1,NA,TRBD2,TGTGCCAGCTCACCACTCAGCGGGAGAGGGGACTACTACAATGAGCAGTTCTTC,CASSPLSGRGDYYNEQFF
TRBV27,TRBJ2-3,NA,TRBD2,TGTGCCAGCAGTTCACAGGGACGGGGGGGGGCTCGTTATTTT,CASSSQGRGGARYF
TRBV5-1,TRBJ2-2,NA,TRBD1,TGCGCCAGCAGCCTGGACAGGGCGAACACCGGGGAGCTGTTTTTT,CASSLDRANTGELFF
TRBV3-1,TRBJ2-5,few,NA,TGTGCCAGCAGCCAAGCGGCAGCGGGTGGAGAGACCCAGTACTTC,CASSQAAAGGETQYF
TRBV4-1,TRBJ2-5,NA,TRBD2,TGCGCCAGCAGGGGACTAGCGGGACAAGAGACCCAGTACTTC,CASRGLAGQETQYF
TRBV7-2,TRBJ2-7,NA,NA,TGTGCCAGCAGCCAATCACCCCGCAGGGCCTACGAGCAGTACTTC,CASSQSPRRAYEQYF
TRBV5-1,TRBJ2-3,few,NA,TGCGCCAGCAGCTTACAGGTCCCGGGGACAGATACGCAGTATTTT,CASSLQVPGTDTQYF
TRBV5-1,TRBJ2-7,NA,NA,TGCGCCAGCAGCTTTTTACAGTCGGACAGCTCCTACGAGCAGTACTTC,CASSFLQSDSSYEQYF
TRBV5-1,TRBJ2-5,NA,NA,TGCGCCAGCAGCTTTGGCGGAGTTCGGAGTTGGGAGACCCAGTACTTC,CASSFGGVRSWETQYF
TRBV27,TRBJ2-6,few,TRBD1,TGTGCCAGCAGTTTCGGACAGGGGGTCGGTGGGGCCAACGTCCTGACTTTC,CASSFGQGVGGANVLTF
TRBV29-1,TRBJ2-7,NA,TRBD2,TGCAGCGTTGCCCCGCTGACTAGCGGTAACTCCTACGAGCAGTACTTC,CSVAPLTSGNSYEQYF
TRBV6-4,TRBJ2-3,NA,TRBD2,TGTGCCAGCACCGAGACTAGCGGGAGCGCAGATACGCAGTATTTT,CASTETSGSADTQYF
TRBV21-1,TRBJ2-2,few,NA,TGTGCCAGCAGCAAACTCCAGAAGTCCCCGGCACCGAACACCGGGGAGCTGTTTTTT,CASSKLQKSPAPNTGELFF
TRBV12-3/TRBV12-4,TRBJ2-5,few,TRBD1,TGTGCCAGCAGCCTTACCGGGACAGGGGAGACCCAGTACTTC,CASSLTGTGETQYF
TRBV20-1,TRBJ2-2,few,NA,TGCAGTGCTTCCGGGGAGCTGTTTTTT,CSASGELFF